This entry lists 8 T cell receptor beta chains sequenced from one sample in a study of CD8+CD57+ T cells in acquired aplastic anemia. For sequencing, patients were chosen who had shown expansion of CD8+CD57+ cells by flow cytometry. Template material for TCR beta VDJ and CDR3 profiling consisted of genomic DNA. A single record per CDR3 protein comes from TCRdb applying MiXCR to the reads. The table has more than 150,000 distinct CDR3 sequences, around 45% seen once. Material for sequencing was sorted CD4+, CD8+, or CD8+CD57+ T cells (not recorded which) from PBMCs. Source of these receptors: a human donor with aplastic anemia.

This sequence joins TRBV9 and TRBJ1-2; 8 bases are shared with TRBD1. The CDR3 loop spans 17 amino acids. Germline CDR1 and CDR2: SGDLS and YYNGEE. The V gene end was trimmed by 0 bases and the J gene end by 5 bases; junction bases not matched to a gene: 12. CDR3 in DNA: TGTGCCAGCAGCGTAGTAGAGACAGGGGCTGGGTATTATGGCTACACCTTC. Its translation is CASSVVETGAGYYGYTF.

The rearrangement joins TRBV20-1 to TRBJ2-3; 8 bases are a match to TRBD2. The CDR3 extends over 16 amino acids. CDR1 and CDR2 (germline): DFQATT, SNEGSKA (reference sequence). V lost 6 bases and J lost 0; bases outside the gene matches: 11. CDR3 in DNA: TGCAGTGCCAGCAGCTTTAGCGGGGCGAGCACAGATACGCAGTATTTT. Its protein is CSASSFSGASTDTQYF.

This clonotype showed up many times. The CDR3 DNA reads as TGTGCCAGTAGTATACAGTTTGCCGAGCAGTACTTC. Translation gives CASSIQFAEQYF. The chain employs TRBV19 and TRBJ2-7; no reliable D call. The CDR3 length is 12 residues. Trimming shortened V by 2 bases and J by 6 bases, and 8 bases separated the two germline ends. Germline-derived CDR1 and CDR2 are LNHDA and SQIVND (reference sequence). Full variable domain (rest looked up from reference TRBV19 and TRBJ2-7): DGGITQSPKYLFRKEGQNVTLSCEQNLNHDAMYWYRQDPGQGLRLIYYSQIVNDFQKGDIAEGYSVSREKKESFPLTVTSAQKNPTAFYLCASSIQFAEQYFGPGTRLTVT.

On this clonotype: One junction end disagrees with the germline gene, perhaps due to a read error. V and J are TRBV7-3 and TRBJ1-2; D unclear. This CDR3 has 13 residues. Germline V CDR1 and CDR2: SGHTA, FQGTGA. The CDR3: CASSADVNYSYTF. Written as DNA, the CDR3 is TGTGCCAGTAGCGCGGACGTAAACTATAGCTACACCTTC.

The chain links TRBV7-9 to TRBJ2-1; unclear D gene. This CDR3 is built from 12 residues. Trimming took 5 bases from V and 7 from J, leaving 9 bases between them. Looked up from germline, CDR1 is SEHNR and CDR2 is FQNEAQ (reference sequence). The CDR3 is CASSPKWNEQFF. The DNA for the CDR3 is TGTGCCAGCAGCCCCAAGTGGAATGAGCAGTTCTTC.

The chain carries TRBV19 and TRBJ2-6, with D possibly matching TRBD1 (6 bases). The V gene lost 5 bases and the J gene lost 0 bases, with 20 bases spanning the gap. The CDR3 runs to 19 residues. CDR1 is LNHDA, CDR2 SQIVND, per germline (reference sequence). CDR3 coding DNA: TGTGCCAGTAGTGTGTATTTCGGTGGGGGACACTCTGGGGCCAACGTCCTGACTTTC. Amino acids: CASSVYFGGGHSGANVLTF. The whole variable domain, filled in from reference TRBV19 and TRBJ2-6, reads DGGITQSPKYLFRKEGQNVTLSCEQNLNHDAMYWYRQDPGQGLRLIYYSQIVNDFQKGDIAEGYSVSREKKESFPLTVTSAQKNPTAFYLCASSVYFGGGHSGANVLTFGAGSRLTVL.

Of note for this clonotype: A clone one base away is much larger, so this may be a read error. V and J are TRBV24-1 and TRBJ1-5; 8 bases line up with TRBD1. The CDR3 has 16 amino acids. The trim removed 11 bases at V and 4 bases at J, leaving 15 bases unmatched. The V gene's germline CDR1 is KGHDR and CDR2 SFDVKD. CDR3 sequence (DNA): TGTGCCAGCAGGGTATCAGGACAGGGTCCTAATCAGCCCCAGCATTTT. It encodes CASRVSGQGPNQPQHF.

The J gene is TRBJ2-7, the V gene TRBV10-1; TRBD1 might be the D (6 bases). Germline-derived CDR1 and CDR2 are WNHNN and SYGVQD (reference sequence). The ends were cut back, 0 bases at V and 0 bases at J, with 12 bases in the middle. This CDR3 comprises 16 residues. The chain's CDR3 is CASSESGRGSSYEQYF. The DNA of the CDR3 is TGCGCCAGCAGTGAGTCGGGCAGGGGCAGCTCCTACGAGCAGTACTTC.